Listed here is a single T cell receptor beta chain. Its antigen remains unknown. Per the germline V gene, CDR1 is MRHNA and CDR2 is SNTAGT. V lost 11 bases and J lost 3; bases outside the gene matches: 6. This CDR3 has 12 amino acids. Produced via immunoSEQ multiplex PCR; TCRdb's table is partial and in-frame only. Here the sample spans 440,000 or so clones, about 92% being singletons. The data were taken from a study of Ad26.COV2.S vaccination and SARS-CoV-2 variants. In the study overall: By the intramuscular route, Ad26.COV2.S was given once, or twice 56 days apart.

Treatment here: around 19 received Ad26.COV2.S at low or high dose, single or two shots; a few received placebo; per-sample allocation not given. Sampling took place 63 days after the first vaccine or placebo injection. Regarding the study as a whole: Assessments of TCR breadth and depth may have underestimated the total T cell responses.

The source material was peripheral blood, sampled in a trial of Ad26.COV2.S vaccine versus placebo. The sequence was obtained from a person between 18 and 65 years old who received the Ad26.COV2.S COVID-19 vaccine or a placebo. The gene calls are TRBV6-4 and TRBJ2-5; 7 bases map to TRBD1. The DNA for the CDR3 is TGTGCCGTCGGGACAGTAGAAGAGACCCAGTACTTC. This sequence encodes CAVGTVEETQYF.